These 20 T cell receptor beta chains came from one sample sequenced in a study of PD-1 blockade in classical Hodgkin lymphoma (dated by TCRdb to between 2020 and 2021). Libraries were constructed by the immunoSEQ multiplex PCR assay. Here the immuneACCESS table is served through TCRdb, limited to in-frame sequences with V and J called. Missing clones are a known gap in these copies; in checked studies unresolved V genes cover under half, and the rest lacks a known reason. Within this sample are about 110,000 clones, with 89% of them counted one time only. About 20% of the sample rests with the top ten. The intended sense of this specimen's time point label: cycle 2 day 1 (C2D1) of nivolumab. All trial patients had relapsed after autologous stem cell transplantation, with cohorts A, B and C differing in prior brentuximab vedotin exposure. The sample in question was peripheral blood mononuclear cells (PBMCs), obtained before the second cycle of nivolumab. These receptors were collected from a human donor with classical Hodgkin lymphoma.

The V gene is TRBV6-5, the J gene TRBJ1-2, with D perhaps TRBD1 (6 bases). CDR3 length equals 13 residues. Trimming cost V 6 bases and J 6 bases, with 14 bases left between them. Per germline, CDR1 MNHEY and CDR2 SVGAGI. In nucleotides, the CDR3 is TGTGCCAGCAGACTCGGGACAAACAATGGCTACACCTTC. This sequence encodes CASRLGTNNGYTF.

The chain employs TRBV6-1 and TRBJ2-1, with D uncertain. The CDR3 is made up of 15 amino acids. Per germline, CDR1 MNHNS and CDR2 SASEGT. The V end lost 2 bases, the J end lost 5 bases, and 13 bases lay between the germline ends. CDR3 loop: CASSEYFGQHNEQFF. DNA for the CDR3: TGTGCCAGCAGTGAATATTTTGGGCAGCACAATGAGCAGTTCTTC.

This chain joins TRBV2 and TRBJ2-5; weak D call: TRBD1 (7 bases). Germline V lookup: CDR1 SNHLY, CDR2 FYNNEI. The CDR3 is 15 residues long. The V gene lost 3 bases and the J gene lost 4 bases, with 15 bases spanning the gap. CDR3 sequence: CASSDRGRGAETQYF. The CDR3 region has the DNA TGTGCCAGCAGTGATAGGGGGCGCGGGGCAGAGACCCAGTACTTC.

The rearrangement links TRBV28 to TRBJ2-1; D is perhaps TRBD2 (5 bases). The CDR3 has 15 residues. Germline V CDR1 and CDR2: MDHEN, SYDVKM. The V gene lost 5 bases and the J gene lost 3 bases, with 14 bases spanning the gap. Here the CDR3 DNA reads TGTGCCAGCAGTCTCGCGGGCGGTCTCTACAATGAGCAGTTCTTC. Amino acids: CASSLAGGLYNEQFF.

J is TRBJ1-3 and V is TRBV4-1; D unresolved. This CDR3 is built from 17 residues. The V gene's germline CDR1 is MGHRA and CDR2 YSYEKL. The V and J ends lost 0 bases and 0 bases respectively, with 12 bases between them. The CDR3 region has the DNA TGCGCCAGCAGCCAAGACGAGACACTTTACTCTGGAAACACCATATATTTT. Translating gives CASSQDETLYSGNTIYF.

This clone was seen more than once but under ten times. The chain joins TRBV2 to TRBJ2-3; TRBD2 is a possible D gene (5 bases). Trimming left V 5 bases short and J 0 bases short, with 12 bases between. The CDR3 is 15 amino acids. Germline CDR1 and CDR2: SNHLY and FYNNEI. The CDR3 reads CASSLTGGSTDTQYF. CDR3 nucleotides: TGTGCCAGCAGTCTAACCGGAGGAAGCACAGATACGCAGTATTTT.

The chain combines TRBV27 with TRBJ2-3; D unresolved. Per germline, CDR1 MNHEY and CDR2 SMNVEV (reference sequence). CDR3 length: 13 residues. Trimming removed 5 bases at V and 2 bases at J, with 8 bases between. CDR3 sequence reads: CASSPDPTDTQYF. The CDR3 DNA reads as TGTGCCAGCAGTCCAGACCCCACAGATACGCAGTATTTT.

This rearrangement joins TRBV27 to TRBJ1-1, with 9 positions matching TRBD1. Unmatched junction bases numbered 4, after V lost 5 bases and J lost 3 bases. The CDR3 is 14 residues long. Germline values: CDR1 MNHEY, CDR2 SMNVEV (reference sequence). DNA of the CDR3: TGTGCCAGCAGTCGCGGGACAGGGTACACTGAAGCTTTCTTT. It specifies CASSRGTGYTEAFF.

The V and J genes are TRBV2 and TRBJ2-7, with TRBD2 identical over 13 bases. The length of the CDR3 is 18 residues. Trimming at V came to 3 bases and at J to 0 bases, leaving 8 bases not matched to a gene. Looked up from germline, CDR1 is SNHLY and CDR2 is FYNNEI. As DNA, the CDR3 is TGTGCCAGCAGTGAGATGGGGACTAGCGGGATGAGCTCCTACGAGCAGTACTTC. Translating gives CASSEMGTSGMSSYEQYF.

The chain recombines TRBV7-9 with TRBJ1-6, with 8 bases identical to TRBD1. Germline V gives CDR1 SEHNR, CDR2 FQNEAQ (reference sequence). Unmatched junction bases numbered 9, after V lost 6 bases and J lost 8 bases. This CDR3 is built from 15 residues. The CDR3 loop reads CASRGPDRVHSPLHF. The CDR3 region has the DNA TGTGCCAGCAGGGGGCCGGACAGGGTGCATTCACCCCTCCACTTT.

The chain carries TRBV27 and TRBJ1-2; tentative D call: TRBD1 (5 bases). Germline CDR1 and CDR2: MNHEY and SMNVEV (reference sequence). The CDR3 totals 14 residues. The V end was cut by 1 base, the J end by 4 bases, with 10 bases between. The CDR3 reads CASSLLPGVYGYTF. DNA of the CDR3: TGTGCCAGCAGTTTATTACCGGGGGTCTATGGCTACACCTTC.

This clone was found a few times. This chain links TRBV4-3 with TRBJ2-1, with 9 bases matching TRBD2. CDR3 size: 16 residues. V trimming: 1 base; J trimming: 6 bases; junction bases outside the gene matches: 7. The germline V gene encodes CDR1 LGHNA and CDR2 YSLEER. The chain's CDR3 is CASSQGQLAGINEQFF. DNA of the CDR3: TGCGCCAGCAGCCAAGGGCAACTAGCGGGCATCAATGAGCAGTTCTTC.

The chain combines TRBV2 with TRBJ2-7; 9 nucleotides align to TRBD2. The CDR3 is 15 residues long. Germline V gene lookup returns CDR1 SNHLY and CDR2 FYNNEI. V shed 5 bases and J 7 bases; nucleotides not matched to a gene: 12. The chain's CDR3 is CASSFSGSNRGEQYF. The CDR3 DNA is TGTGCCAGCAGTTTTAGCGGGAGTAACCGTGGGGAGCAGTACTTC.

The V and J genes are TRBV18 and TRBJ1-1; D call uncertain. Germline lookup yields CDR1 KGHSH and CDR2 LQKENI. This CDR3 is built from 13 residues. Trimming took 0 bases from V and 7 from J, leaving 9 bases between them. The CDR3 nucleotides are TGTGCCAGCTCACCACCGATGCGGCGTGAAGCTTTCTTT. It codes for CASSPPMRREAFF.

This clone was counted a single time. V is TRBV7-9 and J is TRBJ1-3, with D unclear. Germline lookup yields CDR1 SEHNR and CDR2 FQNEAQ (reference sequence). The V end lost 5 bases, the J end lost 1 base, and 18 bases lay between the germline ends. This CDR3 has 17 amino acids. The CDR3 DNA reads as TGTGCCAGCAGCCAGTCCCCTCCTAGAGGGTCTGGAAACACCATATATTTT. It translates to CASSQSPPRGSGNTIYF.

The rearrangement uses TRBV27 and TRBJ1-1; TRBD1 might be the D (5 bases). Germline CDR1 MNHEY, CDR2 SMNVEV (reference sequence). CDR3 length: 17 amino acids. V lost 0 bases and J lost 5, with 19 bases in between. CDR3 coding DNA: TGTGCCAGCAGTTTATCGGGGCCCATGAGGGGTGGTACTGAAGCTTTCTTT. Protein: CASSLSGPMRGGTEAFF.

The chain links TRBV18 to TRBJ1-5, with TRBD1 as a possible D gene (6 bases). This CDR3 is 17 amino acids long. Germline CDR1 is KGHSH and CDR2 is LQKENI. The V gene lost 4 bases and the J gene lost 1 base, with 17 bases spanning the gap. The DNA for the CDR3 is TGTGCCAGCTCACTGGGACACCCCAGGGAAAGCAATCAGCCCCAGCATTTT. Protein product: CASSLGHPRESNQPQHF. Combining the CDR3 with reference TRBV18 and TRBJ1-5 gives the whole variable domain NAGVMQNPRHLVRRRGQEARLRCSPMKGHSHVYWYRQLPEEGLKFMVYLQKENIIDESGMPKERFSAEFPKEGPSILRIQQVVRGDSAAYFCASSLGHPRESNQPQHFGDGTRLSIL.

This clone was picked up one time. J is TRBJ1-4 and V is TRBV10-3; D is undetermined. CDR3 length equals 18 residues. Trimming removed 3 bases from V and 5 bases from J, with 22 bases in between. Germline values: CDR1 ENHRY, CDR2 SYGVKD. CDR3 protein: CAISERRCLPVDNEKLFF. The CDR3 DNA sequence: TGTGCCATCAGTGAACGAAGATGTCTCCCAGTCGACAATGAAAAACTGTTTTTT.

The chain is built from TRBV30 and TRBJ2-2; TRBD1 matches at 9 bases. CDR1 is GTSNPN and CDR2 is SVGIG in the germline V gene (reference sequence). The CDR3 has 17 amino acids. Unmatched junction bases numbered 11, after V lost 0 bases and J lost 6 bases. The CDR3 nucleotides are TGTGCCTGGAGTGTAAATCGGAACAGGGGGCTTGCCGGGGAGCTGTTTTTT. This encodes CAWSVNRNRGLAGELFF.

The chain carries TRBV13 and TRBJ1-1; D unclear. The CDR3 runs to 14 residues. Trimming left V 2 bases short and J 1 base short, with 8 bases between. Germline V gives CDR1 PRHDT, CDR2 FYEKMQ (reference sequence). The CDR3 DNA is TGTGCCAGCAGCTTATTTTGGGGGAACACTGAAGCTTTCTTT. It translates to CASSLFWGNTEAFF.